This is a list of T cell receptor beta chains from one sample in a study of blood T cells in healthy people across ages. TCRdb fed the 5' RACE reads into MiXCR, producing one record per CDR3 protein. The sample records approximately 850,000 distinct CDR3 sequences, around 45% being singletons. The sequenced sample was blood. These receptors were obtained from a man in his 60s in good health. CDR3s include the opening cysteine and the closing phenylalanine or tryptophan. The order of the fields is V gene, CDR3 protein.

TRBV28	CASSAGPHQTQYF
TRBV11-2	CASSSRGVQETQYF
TRBV2	CASQSQFSGGQTQETQYF
TRBV20-1	CSAREVAGQETQYF
TRBV3-1	CASSQAGAYNEQFF
TRBV12-3/TRBV12-4	CASSLGSGLPNEQFF
TRBV7-2	CASSPSGPYNEQFF
TRBV29-1	CSVEGERENYGYTF
TRBV20-1	CSAPLAGGKITDTQYF
TRBV4-3	CASSQDSGKKQYF
TRBV3-1	CASSQGLAGVFEQFF
TRBV7-2	CASSPNPDRGKNIQYF
TRBV15	CATSRPWTGLSPLHF
TRBV7-2	CASSPSGSNYEQYF
TRBV28	CASSLWGSGSNQPQHF
TRBV7-3	CASSLERVGTGVREQFF
TRBV20-1	CSARSGQGNYGYTF
TRBV25-1	CASSDALKVSNEQFF
TRBV20-1	CSAQSDGAFANTQYF
TRBV4-3	CASSLHGGVQETQYF
TRBV4-3	CASSQGWTRANTEAFF
TRBV7-3	CASCLSSKVADTQYF
TRBV12-3/TRBV12-4	CASSVTDNYGYTF
TRBV10-3	CATKRGRDGDNEQFF
TRBV5-1	CASSLDSSQETQYF
TRBV28	CASSVQGTGQPQHF
TRBV5-1	CASSPTNSETQYF
TRBV27	CASSSRTGSNEQFF
TRBV20-1	CSALDSLNTEAFF
TRBV12-3/TRBV12-4	CASSFLTSPPDSGANVLTF
TRBV3-1	CASSRSVNQPQHF
TRBV29-1	CSAFTGASYEQYF
TRBV4-1	CASSLAGAAETQYF
TRBV4-1	CASSHQDSRSTGELFF
TRBV6-2/TRBV6-3	CASSYSGAREQYF
TRBV9	CASSVGGGGVQETQYF